This TCR beta chain was sequenced in a study of CD8+ T cells in alopecia areata. The overall study: After 6 to 18 months of tofacitinib, follow-up continued 6 months off drug.

CDR3 length: 14 residues. CDR1 is SQVTM, CDR2 ANQGSEA, per germline. V was pared by 3 bases and J by 7 bases, with 9 bases of the junction left unmatched. The study's findings and limits: Numerous expanded lesional clones remained in scalp and blood during tofacitinib.

This clone was seen only a few times. Antigen specificity is unknown. Sequencing used cDNA as its template, made by extracting RNA and reverse transcribing it. Data came from immunoSEQ multiplex PCR; TCRdb stores just in-frame clones and leaves some out. The table shows 250,000 to 350,000 clones, with roughly 60% occurring only once. Indicated treatment: oral pan-JAK inhibitor, 5-10 mg twice daily. Lesional scalp tissue (obtained by punch biopsy) and peripheral blood were collected from alopecia areata patients. The rearrangement uses TRBV29-1 and TRBJ2-1; 7 bases are a match to TRBD1. This material consisted of CD4+ T cells sorted from blood, taken around week 54, from a patient treated with tofacitinib. The origin of this receptor is a human donor with alopecia areata. CDR3 in DNA: TGCAGCGTTGAGCGGCAGGGGGTTTGGAATGAGCAGTTCTTC. As protein: CSVERQGVWNEQFF.